Detailed here is one TCR beta chain. Its antigen is unknown. No base quality information exists; no much larger clone differs at one position. This entry belongs to a study of blood T cells in healthy people across ages (dated by TCRdb to 2015 to 2017). For context, the study as a whole: Template switching captured roughly one uniquely barcoded TCR beta cDNA molecule per two T cells in model experiments. To avoid experimental bias, donors of different ages were distributed randomly across sequencing lanes. Four age groups were formed from the donors: young (average approximately 16 years), middle-aged (approximately 40), aged (62) and long-lived (82). Using deep sequencing normalized with unique cDNA molecular identifiers, the study measured how TCR beta repertoire diversity changes with age. The study analyzed two additional independent replicas of 1 million unique cDNA reads from the same blood draw for two donors, one aged 18 to 30 and one aged 80 or older.

Relative to germline, V is 0 bases shorter and J is 5 bases shorter, with 10 bases between their ends. The germline V gene encodes CDR1 LNHNV and CDR2 YYDKDF (reference sequence). The CDR3 measures 14 amino acids from cysteine to phenylalanine. The sequence is cut down to CDR3 DNA, 42 bases in frame from base 1. Libraries were constructed by 5' RACE. The sequencer was an Illumina HiSeq 2500. A second PCR of about 6 to 12 cycles was performed with a sample-barcoded 5' primer and a J-beta primer mix. Each TCR beta cDNA molecule received a unique molecular identifier from a template-switch 5' adaptor carrying 12 random nucleotides. At least 2.5 million CDR3-containing paired-end reads were obtained from each sample. First-strand cDNA synthesis was performed from all RNA using the Mint cDNA synthesis kit, with priming by a TRBC-specific oligonucleotide. Following uracil-DNA glycosylase treatment, all cDNA underwent a first 18-cycle PCR with the universal primers M1SS and BC2_uni_R. As for the original processing: For normalization, 1 million high-quality reads, each with a distinct molecular identifier, were randomly selected from each sample. Instead of being binned into consensus sequences, reads that shared molecular identifiers were thrown out. MiTCR, with a Q25 quality threshold and the strictest error-elimination algorithm, was used for CDR3 identification, clonotype clustering and error correction. A nonparametric unseen species model using Euler transformation provided a lower-bound estimate of total TCR beta diversity. In-frame beta chains were kept once TCRdb had trimmed the public reads at Q25 with fastp and called clones with MiXCR. Under each unique CDR3 protein, matching rows form one entry showing the most common genes and DNA. The V and J calls follow TCRdb's processing rather than the paper's. Here the sample has over 600,000 distinct CDR3 sequences; about 56% occur a single time. Jointly, the top ten make up around 25% of the sample.

General findings and caveats noted by the study authors: Because the CMV infection status of the donors was unknown, age-related changes in expanded clonotypes may potentially have been confounded. Bulk unsorted PBMC profiling prevented conclusive comparison of naive and antigen-experienced compartments. Observed TCR beta diversity per million T cells fell roughly linearly with age, and a significant reduction was already apparent by age around 40. Compared with the aged group, more naive CD4+ T cells, fewer expanded clones and increased TCR diversity were shown by the long-lived group, suggesting age selection. The percentage of naive T cells measured by flow cytometry correlated strongly with observed TCR beta diversity. Estimates of total diversity based on one million sequenced T cells were considered lower bounds and underestimates.

The 39 donors, aged about 6 to 95 years, were systemically healthy Caucasian individuals from Russia. Each donor gave ten milliliters of peripheral blood, drawn into EDTA-treated Vacutainer tubes. Ficoll-Paque density-gradient centrifugation was used to isolate PBMCs, with at least 6 million obtained per sample. Trizol reagent was used to extract total RNA from the PBMCs, yielding at least 5 micrograms per sample. Naive CD45RAhigh/CD27high T cell percentages were measured by flow cytometry on a PBMC aliquot from every donor. The chain joins TRBV15 to TRBJ1-2, with TRBD1 tentatively as D gene (5 bases match). Sequenced input: blood. The sequence was collected from a man aged 40-49 years in good health. The bases are TGTGCCACCAGCAGAGAGGGGACGGAGTATGGCTACACCTTC. Its translation reads: CATSREGTEYGYTF.